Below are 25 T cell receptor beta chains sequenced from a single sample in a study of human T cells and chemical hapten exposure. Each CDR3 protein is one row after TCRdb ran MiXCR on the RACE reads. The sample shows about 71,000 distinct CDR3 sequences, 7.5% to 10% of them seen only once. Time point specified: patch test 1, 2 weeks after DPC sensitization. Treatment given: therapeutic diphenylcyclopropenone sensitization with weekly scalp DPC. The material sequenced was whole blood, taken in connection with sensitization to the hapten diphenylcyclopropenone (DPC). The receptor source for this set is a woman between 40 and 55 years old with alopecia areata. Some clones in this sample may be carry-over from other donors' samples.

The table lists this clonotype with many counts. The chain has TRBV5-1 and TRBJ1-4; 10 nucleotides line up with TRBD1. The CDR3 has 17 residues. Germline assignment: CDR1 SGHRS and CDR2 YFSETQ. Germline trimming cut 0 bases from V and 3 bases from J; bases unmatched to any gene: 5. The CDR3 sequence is CASSLEGGQGSNEKLFF. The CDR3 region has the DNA TGCGCCAGCAGCTTGGAAGGGGGACAGGGGTCTAATGAAAAACTGTTTTTT.

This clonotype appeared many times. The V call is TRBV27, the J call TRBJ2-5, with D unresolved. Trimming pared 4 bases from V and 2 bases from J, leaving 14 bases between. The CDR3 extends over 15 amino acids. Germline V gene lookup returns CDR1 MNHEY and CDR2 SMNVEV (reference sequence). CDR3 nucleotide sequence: TGTGCCAGCAGTTCCGAGACTTGGGGACAAGAGACCCAGTACTTC. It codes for CASSSETWGQETQYF.

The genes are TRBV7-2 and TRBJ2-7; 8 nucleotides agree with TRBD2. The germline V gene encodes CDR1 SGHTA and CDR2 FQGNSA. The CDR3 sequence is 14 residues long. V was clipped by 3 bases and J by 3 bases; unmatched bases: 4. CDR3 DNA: TGTGCCAGCAGCTTTGCGGGGGGCGACTACGAGCAGTACTTC. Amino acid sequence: CASSFAGGDYEQYF.

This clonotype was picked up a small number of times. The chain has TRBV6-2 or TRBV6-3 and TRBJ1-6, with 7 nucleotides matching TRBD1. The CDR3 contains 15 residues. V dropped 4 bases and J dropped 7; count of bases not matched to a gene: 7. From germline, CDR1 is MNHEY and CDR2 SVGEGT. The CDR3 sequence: CASSLRQGRNSPLHF. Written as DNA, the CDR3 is TGTGCCAGCAGTTTGAGACAGGGCCGAAATTCACCCCTCCACTTT.

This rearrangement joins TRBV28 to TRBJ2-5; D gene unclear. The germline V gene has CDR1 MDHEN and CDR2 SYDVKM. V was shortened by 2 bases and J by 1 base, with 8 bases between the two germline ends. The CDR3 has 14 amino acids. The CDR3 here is CASSLSASQETQYF. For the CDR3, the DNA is TGTGCCAGCAGTTTAAGTGCATCCCAAGAGACCCAGTACTTC.

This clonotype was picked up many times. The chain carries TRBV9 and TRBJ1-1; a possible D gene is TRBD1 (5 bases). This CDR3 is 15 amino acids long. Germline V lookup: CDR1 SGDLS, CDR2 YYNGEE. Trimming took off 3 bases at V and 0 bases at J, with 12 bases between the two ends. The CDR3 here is CASSEWQGMNTEAFF. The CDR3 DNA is TGTGCCAGCAGCGAGTGGCAGGGTATGAACACTGAAGCTTTCTTT.

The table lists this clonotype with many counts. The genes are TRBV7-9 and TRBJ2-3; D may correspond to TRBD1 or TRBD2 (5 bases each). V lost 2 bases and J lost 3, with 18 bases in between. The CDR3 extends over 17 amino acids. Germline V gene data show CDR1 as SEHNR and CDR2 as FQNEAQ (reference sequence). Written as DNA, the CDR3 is TGTGCCAGCAGCTTACGAGGGGCCTCTTTGCGAACAGATACGCAGTATTTT. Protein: CASSLRGASLRTDTQYF.

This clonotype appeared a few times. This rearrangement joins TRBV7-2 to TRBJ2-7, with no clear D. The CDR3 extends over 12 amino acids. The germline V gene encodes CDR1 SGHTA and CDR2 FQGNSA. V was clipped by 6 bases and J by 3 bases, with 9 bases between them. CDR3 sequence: CASSPNHYEQYF. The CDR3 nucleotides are TGTGCCAGCAGTCCTAATCACTACGAGCAGTACTTC.

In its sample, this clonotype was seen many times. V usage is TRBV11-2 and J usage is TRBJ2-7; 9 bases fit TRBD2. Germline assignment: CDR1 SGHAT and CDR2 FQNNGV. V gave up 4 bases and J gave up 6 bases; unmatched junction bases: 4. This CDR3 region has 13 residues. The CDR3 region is CASSSGLAIEQYF. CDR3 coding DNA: TGTGCCAGCAGCTCCGGACTAGCGATCGAGCAGTACTTC.

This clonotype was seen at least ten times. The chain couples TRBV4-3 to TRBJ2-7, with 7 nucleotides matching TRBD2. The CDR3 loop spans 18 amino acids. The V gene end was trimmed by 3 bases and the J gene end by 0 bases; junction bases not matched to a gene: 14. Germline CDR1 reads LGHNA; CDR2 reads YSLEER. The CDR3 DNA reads TGCGCCAGCAGCCAGCCATCCCTTGCTCGGGGGGTCTCCTACGAGCAGTACTTC. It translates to CASSQPSLARGVSYEQYF.

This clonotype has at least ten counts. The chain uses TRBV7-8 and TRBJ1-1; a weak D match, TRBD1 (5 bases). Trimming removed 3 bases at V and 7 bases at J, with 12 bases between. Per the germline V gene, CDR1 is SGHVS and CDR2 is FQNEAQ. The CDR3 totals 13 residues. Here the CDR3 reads CASSLAGYGEAFF. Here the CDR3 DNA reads TGTGCCAGCAGCTTGGCAGGGTACGGTGAAGCTTTCTTT.

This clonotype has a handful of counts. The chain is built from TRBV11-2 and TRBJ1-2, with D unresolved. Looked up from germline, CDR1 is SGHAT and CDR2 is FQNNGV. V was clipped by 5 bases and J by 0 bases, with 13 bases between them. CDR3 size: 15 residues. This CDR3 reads CASSQRSLPNYGYTF. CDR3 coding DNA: TGTGCCAGCAGCCAGAGAAGTCTTCCTAACTATGGCTACACCTTC.

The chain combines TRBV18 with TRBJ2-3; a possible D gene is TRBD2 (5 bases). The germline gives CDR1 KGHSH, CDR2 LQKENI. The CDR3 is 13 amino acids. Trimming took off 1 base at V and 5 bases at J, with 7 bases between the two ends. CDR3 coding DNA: TGTGCCAGCTCACCACAGCGGATAGATACGCAGTATTTT. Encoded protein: CASSPQRIDTQYF. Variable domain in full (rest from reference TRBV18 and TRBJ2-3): NAGVMQNPRHLVRRRGQEARLRCSPMKGHSHVYWYRQLPEEGLKFMVYLQKENIIDESGMPKERFSAEFPKEGPSILRIQQVVRGDSAAYFCASSPQRIDTQYFGPGTRLTVL.

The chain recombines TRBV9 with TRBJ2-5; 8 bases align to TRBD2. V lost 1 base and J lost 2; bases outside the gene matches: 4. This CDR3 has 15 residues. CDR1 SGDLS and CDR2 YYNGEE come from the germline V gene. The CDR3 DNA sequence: TGTGCCAGCAGCGTAAGCGGGGGATATCAAGAGACCCAGTACTTC. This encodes CASSVSGGYQETQYF. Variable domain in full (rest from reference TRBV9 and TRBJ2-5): DSGVTQTPKHLITATGQRVTLRCSPRSGDLSVYWYQQSLDQGLQFLIQYYNGEERAKGNILERFSAQQFPDLHSELNLSSLELGDSALYFCASSVSGGYQETQYFGPGTRLLVL.

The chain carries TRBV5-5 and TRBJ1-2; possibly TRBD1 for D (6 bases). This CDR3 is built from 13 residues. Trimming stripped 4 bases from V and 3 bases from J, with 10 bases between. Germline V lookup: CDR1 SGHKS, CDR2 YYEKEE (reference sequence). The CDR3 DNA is TGTGCCAGCAGCAAGCGGACAGACTATGGCTACACCTTC. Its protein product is CASSKRTDYGYTF.

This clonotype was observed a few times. CDR3 sequence (DNA): TGCGCCAGCAGCTTGGAAACAGAAGCTTTCTTT. Amino acids: CASSLETEAFF. V is TRBV5-1 and J is TRBJ1-1; D remains ambiguous. This CDR3 has 11 amino acids. Germline V gives CDR1 SGHRS, CDR2 YFSETQ. Trimming stripped 0 bases from V and 8 bases from J, with 5 bases between.

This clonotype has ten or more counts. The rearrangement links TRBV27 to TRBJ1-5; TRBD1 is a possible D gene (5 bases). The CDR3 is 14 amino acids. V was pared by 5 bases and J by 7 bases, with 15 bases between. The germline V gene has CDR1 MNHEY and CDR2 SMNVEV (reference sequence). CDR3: CASSVGGIGQPQHF. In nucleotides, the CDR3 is TGTGCCAGCAGTGTGGGGGGGATCGGGCAGCCCCAGCATTTT.

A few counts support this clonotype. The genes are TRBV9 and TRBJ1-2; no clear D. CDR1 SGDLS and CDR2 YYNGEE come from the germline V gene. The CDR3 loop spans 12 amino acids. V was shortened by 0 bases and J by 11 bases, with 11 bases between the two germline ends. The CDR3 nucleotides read TGTGCCAGCAGCGTAGTGTTTGGAGAATACACCTTC. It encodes CASSVVFGEYTF.

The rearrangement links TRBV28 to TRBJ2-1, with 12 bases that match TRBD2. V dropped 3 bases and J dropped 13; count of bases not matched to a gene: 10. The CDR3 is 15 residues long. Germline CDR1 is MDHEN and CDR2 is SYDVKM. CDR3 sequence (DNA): TGTGCCAGCAGTTTCCAGGCGCCTAGCGGGGGGGGACAGTTCTTC. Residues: CASSFQAPSGGGQFF.

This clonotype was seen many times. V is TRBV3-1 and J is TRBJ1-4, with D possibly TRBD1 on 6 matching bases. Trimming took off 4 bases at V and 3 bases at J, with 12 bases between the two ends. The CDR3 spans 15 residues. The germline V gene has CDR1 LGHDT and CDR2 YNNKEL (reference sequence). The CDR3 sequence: CASSRSRGPNEKLFF. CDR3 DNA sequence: TGTGCCAGCAGCCGTAGCAGGGGACCTAATGAAAAACTGTTTTTT.

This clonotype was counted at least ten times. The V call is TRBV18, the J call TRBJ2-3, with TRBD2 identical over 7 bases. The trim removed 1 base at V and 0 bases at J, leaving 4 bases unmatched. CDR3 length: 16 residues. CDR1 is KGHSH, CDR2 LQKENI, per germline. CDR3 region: CASSPLGTTSTDTQYF. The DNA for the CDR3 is TGTGCCAGCTCACCACTCGGGACTACTAGCACAGATACGCAGTATTTT.

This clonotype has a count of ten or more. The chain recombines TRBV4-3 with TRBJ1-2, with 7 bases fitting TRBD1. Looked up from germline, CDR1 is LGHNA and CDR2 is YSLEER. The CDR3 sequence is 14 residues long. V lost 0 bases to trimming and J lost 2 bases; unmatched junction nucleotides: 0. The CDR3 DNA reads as TGCGCCAGCAGCCAAGAGACAGGGAACTATGGCTACACCTTC. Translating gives CASSQETGNYGYTF.

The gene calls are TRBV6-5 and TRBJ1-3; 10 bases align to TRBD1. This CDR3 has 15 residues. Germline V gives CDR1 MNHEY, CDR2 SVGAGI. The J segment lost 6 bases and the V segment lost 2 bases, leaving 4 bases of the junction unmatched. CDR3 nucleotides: TGTGCCAGCAGTTACGGACAGGGGGGGCAAAACACCATATATTTT. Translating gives CASSYGQGGQNTIYF.

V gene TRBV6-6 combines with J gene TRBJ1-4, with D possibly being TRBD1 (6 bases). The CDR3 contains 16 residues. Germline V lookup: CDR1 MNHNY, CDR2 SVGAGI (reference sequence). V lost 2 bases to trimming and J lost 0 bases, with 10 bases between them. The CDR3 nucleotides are TGTGCCAGCAGTTACGTACAGGGCCCAACTAATGAAAAACTGTTTTTT. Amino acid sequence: CASSYVQGPTNEKLFF.

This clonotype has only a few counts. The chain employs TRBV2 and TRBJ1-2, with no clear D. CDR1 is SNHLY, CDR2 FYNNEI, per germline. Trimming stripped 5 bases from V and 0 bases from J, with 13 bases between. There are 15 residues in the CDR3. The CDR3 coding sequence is TGTGCCAGCAGTCTTACCGGACGGACTAACTATGGCTACACCTTC. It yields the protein CASSLTGRTNYGYTF.